This T cell receptor (beta chain) was identified during a study of shared clonotypes between healthy human individuals. Of note for this clone: Its antigen remains unknown.

Regarding the study as a whole: Represented diversity (both genetic and exposure-history) was limited by the small number of donors.

Assay: immunoSEQ multiplex PCR; the TCRdb copy retains only in-frame clones and omits some. The sample comprises about a million clones, 76% of which are singletons, and approximately 1.5% rests with the top ten. Germline V gives CDR1 SGHNT, CDR2 YYREEE (reference sequence). CDR3 size: 16 residues. Trimming cost V 2 bases and J 0 bases, with 14 bases left between them. The chain employs TRBV5-4 and TRBJ1-2; a possible D gene is TRBD1 (6 bases). Sequencing input: memory CD4+ T cells sorted from blood. Subset denoted: CD45RA-negative fraction. The origin of this receptor is a man aged 18 to 30 in good health. CDR3 nucleotide sequence: TGTGCCAGCAGCTTTAGTTCCCGGACAGCTAACTATGGCTACACCTTC. It codes for CASSFSSRTANYGYTF. Looking up the rest from reference TRBV5-4 and TRBJ1-2 gives the full variable domain: ETGVTQSPTHLIKTRGQQVTLRCSSQSGHNTVSWYQQALGQGPQFIFQYYREEENGRGNFPPRFSGLQFPNYSSELNVNALELDDSALYLCASSFSSRTANYGYTFGSGTRLTVV.